The TCR beta chain described here comes from a study of T cell clusters in autoimmune cytopenias. The overall study: TRB sequencing had a median approximately 52,000 reads and approximately 2,400 distinct clonotypes per sample. Study-level points and caveats: No cluster-lack signature appeared between secondary cytopenia and chronic lymphocytic leukemia patients, apparently due to lymphoma masking. Physiological T cell clusters of healthy donors were apparently absent in primary autoimmune cytopenia patients. TRB repertoire shifts in secondary cytopenia and chronic lymphocytic leukemia mostly reflected lymphoma, not autoimmunity.

Each sample's input was around 250 ng genomic DNA, some 34,000 genome equivalents. Germline loops: CDR1 SGHRS, CDR2 YFSETQ. This CDR3 is built from 12 residues. This clonotype is medium-sized (0.01 to 0.1%) by frequency. Its antigen is unknown. Multiplex touch-down PCR amplified TRB using TRB-A and TRB-B pools in one tube. TCRdb re-analyzed the multiplex PCR reads; it lists each CDR3 protein once, without DNA. In all, the sample yields about 840 distinct CDR3 sequences. The receptor's source is a human donor with an autoimmune cytopenia or autoimmune hepatitis (not recorded which). Source material: peripheral blood. The chain uses TRBV5-1 and TRBJ1-2. CDR3 residues: CASSGDNYGYTF.